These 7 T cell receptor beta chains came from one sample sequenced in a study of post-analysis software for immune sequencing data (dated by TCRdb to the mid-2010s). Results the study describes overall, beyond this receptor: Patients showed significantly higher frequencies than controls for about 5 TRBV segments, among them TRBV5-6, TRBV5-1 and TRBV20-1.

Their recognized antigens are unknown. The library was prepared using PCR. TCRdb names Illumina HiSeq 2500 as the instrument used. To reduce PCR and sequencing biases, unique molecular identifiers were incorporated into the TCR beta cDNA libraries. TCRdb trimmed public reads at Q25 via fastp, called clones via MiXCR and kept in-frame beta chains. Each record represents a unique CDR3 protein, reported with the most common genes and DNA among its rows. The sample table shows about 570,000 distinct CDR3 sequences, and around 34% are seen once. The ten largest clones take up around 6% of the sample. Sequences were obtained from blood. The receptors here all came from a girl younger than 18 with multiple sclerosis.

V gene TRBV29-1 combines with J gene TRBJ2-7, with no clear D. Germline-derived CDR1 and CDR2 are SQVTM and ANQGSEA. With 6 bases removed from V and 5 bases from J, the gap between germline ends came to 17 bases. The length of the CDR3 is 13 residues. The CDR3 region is CSVHNGPEHEQYF. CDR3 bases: TGCAGCGTCCACAACGGCCCCGAGCACGAGCAGTACTTC.

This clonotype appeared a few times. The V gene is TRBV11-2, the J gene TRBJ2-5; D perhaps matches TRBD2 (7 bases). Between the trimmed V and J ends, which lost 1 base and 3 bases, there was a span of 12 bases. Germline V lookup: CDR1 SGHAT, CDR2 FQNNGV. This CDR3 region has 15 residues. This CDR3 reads CASSLVGGAEETQYF. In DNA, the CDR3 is TGTGCCAGCAGCTTAGTGGGGGGGGCGGAAGAGACCCAGTACTTC.

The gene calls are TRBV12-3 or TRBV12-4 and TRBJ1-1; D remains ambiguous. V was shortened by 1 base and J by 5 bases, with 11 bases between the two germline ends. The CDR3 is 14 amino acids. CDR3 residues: CASSLEASGTEAFF. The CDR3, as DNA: TGTGCCAGCAGTTTAGAAGCGAGCGGTACTGAAGCTTTCTTT.

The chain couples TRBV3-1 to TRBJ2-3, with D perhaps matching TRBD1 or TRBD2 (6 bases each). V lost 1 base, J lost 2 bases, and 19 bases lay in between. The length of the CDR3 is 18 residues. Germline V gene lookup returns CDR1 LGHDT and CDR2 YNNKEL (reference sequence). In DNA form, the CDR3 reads TGTGCCAGCAGCCAAGGATATCCCCCGGGGGCATTCACAGATACGCAGTATTTT. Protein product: CASSQGYPPGAFTDTQYF.

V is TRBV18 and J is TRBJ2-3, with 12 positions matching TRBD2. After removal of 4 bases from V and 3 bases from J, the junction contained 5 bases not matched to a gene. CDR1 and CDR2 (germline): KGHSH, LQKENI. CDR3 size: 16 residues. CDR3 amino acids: CASSQRTSGVTDTQYF. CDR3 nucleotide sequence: TGTGCCAGCTCACAACGGACTAGCGGGGTGACAGATACGCAGTATTTT.

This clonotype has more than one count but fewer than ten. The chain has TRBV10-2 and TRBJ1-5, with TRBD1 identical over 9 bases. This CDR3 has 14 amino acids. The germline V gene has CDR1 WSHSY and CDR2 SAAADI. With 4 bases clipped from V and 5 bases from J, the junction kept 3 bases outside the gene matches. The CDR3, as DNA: TGCGCCAGCAGTGGGGACAGGGATTATCAGCCCCAGCATTTT. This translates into CASSGDRDYQPQHF.

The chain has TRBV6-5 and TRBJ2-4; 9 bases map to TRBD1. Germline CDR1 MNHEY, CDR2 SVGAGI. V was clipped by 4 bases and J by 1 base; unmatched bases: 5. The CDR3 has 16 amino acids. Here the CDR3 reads CASSLGQGMAKNIQYF. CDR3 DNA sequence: TGTGCCAGCAGTTTAGGACAGGGGATGGCCAAAAACATTCAGTACTTC.